Listed here is a single T cell receptor (beta chain). Its antigen specificity is not known. No base quality values were provided; no much bigger clone lies one nucleotide off. In the prospective study, participants were roughly 18 to 95 years old, resided in about two dozen geographic areas of the United States, and were enrolled through a virtual design. To assign participants to cohorts, the prospective study relied on clinical history that participants themselves reported in a screening survey and a study questionnaire. Recovered participants in ImmuneRACE Cohort 3 were defined as having two consecutive negative NP/OP PCR tests, clearance from a healthcare professional, or resolution of symptoms. Each participant in the prospective study had whole blood, serum and a nasopharyngeal or oropharyngeal swab collected by mobile phlebotomists. Over a roughly 2-month period, participants in the prospective study had the option of providing additional blood draws and questionnaires. Blood samples from the prospective study were shipped frozen or at room temperature prior to DNA extraction.

This record belongs to a study of blood T cell repertoires in COVID-19 (dated by TCRdb to the early 2020s). About the study as a whole: Samples from collaborators originated in the United States, Italy and Spain and spanned both the acute and convalescent phases of COVID-19. The samples were drawn from two sources: the first 160 participants of the ongoing ImmuneRACE study, and 950 to 1,500 subjects contributed by 6 global collaborators. The repertoires were released in a freely available public database meant as a resource for research on the immune response to SARS-CoV-2. The dataset comprised deeply sampled blood TCRbeta repertoires from subjects exposed to, actively infected with, or recovered from COVID-19. Where HLA class I and class II types were available, the types were taken from metadata supplied by the sample provider, not from assay-based typing. The prospective study material was composed of cDNA or gDNA derived from T cells, B-cell-depleted T cells, or PBMCs. A de-identified subject ID, COVID-19 status, age in years and sex were almost always included in the sample metadata. The research as a whole found: How much clinical and demographic metadata was included differed by source and by participant, and the metadata was provided uncurated.

CDR1 and CDR2 (MNHEY, SVGEGT) derive from the germline V gene. The CDR3 spans 15 residues, from the cysteine through the phenylalanine. Of all the DNA, just the CDR3 is kept, 45 bases in frame from base 1. V and J lose 4 bases and 5 bases, and a span of 15 bases separates them. TCRbeta CDR3 regions were amplified from genomic DNA using the immunoSEQ Assay, a bias-controlled multiplex PCR. In the original analysis: The number of nucleated cells in each sample was estimated by amplification of reference gene primers within the assay. To quantify the absolute abundance of each unique TCRbeta CDR3 rearrangement, sequence reads were collapsed and filtered. For each sample, productive Simpson clonality was calculated as the square root of Simpson's diversity index across productive rearrangements. The immuneACCESS repertoire file appears here via TCRdb, limited to in-frame rearrangements. These files lack a portion of the clones; in checked studies, under half of the deficit traces to unresolved V genes, and the cause of the others is not known. The V and J calls and clone size are taken from that table; D and trimming were inferred from the DNA. This sample gives about 270,000 clones in total; about 88% of them show up just once. The ten largest clones take up about 3% of the sample.

The sequence joins TRBV6-2 or TRBV6-3 to TRBJ2-1; the best D guess is TRBD2, with 5 bases matching. Sequencing was done on a sample of PBMCs or T cells enriched from blood (not recorded which). The TCR sequence derives from a woman aged 50 to 65 who had recovered from COVID-19. DNA sequence: TGTGCCAGCAGTTTTGAGCGGAGGACTCACAATGAGCAGTTCTTC. Translated, this is CASSFERRTHNEQFF.